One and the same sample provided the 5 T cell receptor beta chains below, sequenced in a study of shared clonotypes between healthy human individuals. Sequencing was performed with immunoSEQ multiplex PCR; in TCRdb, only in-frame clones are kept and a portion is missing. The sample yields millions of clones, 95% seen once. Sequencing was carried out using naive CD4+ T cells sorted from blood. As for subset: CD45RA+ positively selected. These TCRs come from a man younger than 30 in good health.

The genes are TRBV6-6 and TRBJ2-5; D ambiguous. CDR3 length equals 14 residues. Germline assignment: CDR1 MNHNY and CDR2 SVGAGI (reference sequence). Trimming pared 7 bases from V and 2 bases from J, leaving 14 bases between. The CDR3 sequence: CASTTVTTQETQYF. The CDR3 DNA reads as TGTGCCAGCACTACAGTTACTACACAAGAGACCCAGTACTTC.

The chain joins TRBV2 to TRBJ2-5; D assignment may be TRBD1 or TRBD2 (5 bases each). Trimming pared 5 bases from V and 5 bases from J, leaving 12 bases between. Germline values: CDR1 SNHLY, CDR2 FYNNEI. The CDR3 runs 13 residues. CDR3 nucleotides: TGTGCCAGCAGTAGGGACCTAGGGGAGACCCAGTACTTC. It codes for CASSRDLGETQYF.

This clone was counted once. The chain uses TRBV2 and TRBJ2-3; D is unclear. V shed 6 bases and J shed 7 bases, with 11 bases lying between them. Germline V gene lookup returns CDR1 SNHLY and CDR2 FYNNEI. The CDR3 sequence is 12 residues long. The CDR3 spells CASSQSAHTQYF. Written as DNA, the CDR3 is TGTGCCAGCAGCCAAAGTGCCCATACGCAGTATTTT.

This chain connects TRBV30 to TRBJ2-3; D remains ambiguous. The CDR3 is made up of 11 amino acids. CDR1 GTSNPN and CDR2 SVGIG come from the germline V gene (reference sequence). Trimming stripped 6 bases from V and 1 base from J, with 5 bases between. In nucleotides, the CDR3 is TGTGCCTGTGGGGGCACAGATACGCAGTATTTT. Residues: CACGGTDTQYF.

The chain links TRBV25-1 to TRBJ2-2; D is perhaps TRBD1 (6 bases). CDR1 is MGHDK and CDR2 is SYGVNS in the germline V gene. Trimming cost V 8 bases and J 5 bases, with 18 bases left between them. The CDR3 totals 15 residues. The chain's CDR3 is CASERDTGPTGELFF. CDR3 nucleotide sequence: TGTGCCAGCGAACGGGACACAGGCCCGACCGGGGAGCTGTTTTTT.